This T cell receptor beta chain stems from a study of cytotoxic CD8 clonotypes in ibrutinib-treated CLL. Study at large: The subjects consisted of roughly 12 relapsed/refractory and fewer than 16 treatment-naive individuals, with around 17 IGHV unmutated. Collecting the response samples happened after a median 12 months of treatment, with a range of 6 to 36.

This CDR3 is 14 amino acids long. V gave up 2 bases and J gave up 5 bases, with 12 bases separating them. Germline loops: CDR1 WSHSY, CDR2 SAAADI. Sequenced by immunoSEQ multiplex PCR; TCRdb stores in-frame clones only, minus some. The table lists some 25,000 clones, 65% to 70% of them singletons. As concerns this clone: The antigen remains unidentified.

Study observations and caveats: Baseline clonality exceeded age-matched healthy donors and tracked circulating CD8+ T-cell counts.

The input for sequencing was PBMCs, taken at disease progression, from a patient treated with ibrutinib. This sequence was found in a human donor with chronic lymphocytic leukemia. The V gene is TRBV10-2, the J gene TRBJ2-5, with unresolved D. The CDR3 reads CASSETWGWETQYF. In DNA form, the CDR3 reads TGCGCCAGCAGTGAGACATGGGGATGGGAGACCCAGTACTTC.